A selection of T cell receptor beta chains follows, all from one sample in a study of cytomegalovirus exposure and HLA in healthy donors. Only in-frame clones appear in the TCRdb table, and some are missing; sequencing was by immunoSEQ multiplex PCR. The data contain some 90,000 clones, just over 70% of them seen just once; the ten biggest clones take up around 8.4%. The sample comprised PBMCs. The receptors were sampled from a man in his sixties in good health and CMV-seronegative. Both conserved end residues are part of each CDR3. The order of the fields is clone size, J gene, D gene, V gene, CDR3 protein, CDR3 DNA. D genes are given only for firm matches. Clone size is not always given. Where it is, it says once, few, many or a class for expanded clones.

NA,TRBJ2-4,NA,TRBV6-1,CASSARGTRVAKNIQYF,TGTGCCAGCAGTGCACGCGGCACCCGGGTGGCCAAAAACATTCAGTACTTC
NA,TRBJ1-5,NA,TRBV28,CASSRQDQPQHF,TGTGCCAGCAGTCGACAAGATCAGCCCCAGCATTTT
few,TRBJ2-7,TRBD1,TRBV6-5,CASSYRGQGTYEQYF,TGTGCCAGCAGTTATCGAGGACAGGGAACCTACGAGCAGTACTTC
NA,TRBJ2-5,NA,TRBV28,CASSPGVTGEGETQYF,TGTGCCAGCAGTCCGGGAGTGACAGGGGAGGGAGAGACCCAGTACTTC
NA,TRBJ2-7,NA,TRBV7-8,CASSLRLGPGFFEQYF,TGTGCCAGCAGCTTACGCTTGGGTCCAGGTTTCTTCGAGCAGTACTTC
NA,TRBJ1-2,NA,TRBV30,CAWREGLANYGYTF,TGTGCCTGGAGGGAGGGATTAGCTAACTATGGCTACACCTTC
once,TRBJ2-1,TRBD2,TRBV7-9,CASSQSGDLLYNEQFF,TGTGCCAGCAGTCAGAGCGGGGACCTTCTTTACAATGAGCAGTTCTTC
few,TRBJ1-2,NA,TRBV6-5,CASSYSRESNYGYTF,TGTGCCAGCAGTTACTCGAGGGAATCTAACTATGGCTACACCTTC
NA,TRBJ1-4,NA,TRBV2,CASSINNEKLFF,TGTGCCAGCAGTATTAATAATGAAAAACTGTTTTTT
NA,TRBJ1-1,TRBD1,TRBV6-1,CASSLSTGTTEAFF,TGTGCCAGCAGCCTTTCGACAGGGACGACTGAAGCTTTCTTT
NA,TRBJ2-7,TRBD1,TRBV10-2,CASSQQGASYEQYF,TGCGCCAGCAGTCAGCAGGGGGCTTCCTACGAGCAGTACTTC
NA,TRBJ2-7,TRBD2,TRBV18,CASSPRVAGGLYEQYF,TGTGCCAGCTCACCACGTGTAGCGGGAGGGCTGTACGAGCAGTACTTC
NA,TRBJ2-3,NA,TRBV6-1,CASSETTGLTQYF,TGTGCCAGCAGTGAAACCACAGGGTTAACGCAGTATTTT
NA,TRBJ2-1,NA,TRBV19,CASSTDRNNEQFF,TGTGCCAGTAGTACGGACAGAAACAATGAGCAGTTCTTC
few,TRBJ1-6,NA,TRBV12-5,CASGLSQSNSPLHF,TGTGCTAGTGGTTTGTCCCAGTCGAATTCACCCCTCCACTTT
NA,TRBJ2-7,TRBD2,TRBV19,CASSIYYRTSLDYEQYF,TGTGCCAGTAGTATTTACTACAGGACTAGCTTGGACTACGAGCAGTACTTC
few,TRBJ2-1,TRBD1,TRBV9,CASSVEGTGQFF,TGTGCCAGCAGCGTAGAAGGGACAGGGCAGTTCTTC
NA,TRBJ1-2,NA,TRBV5-1,CASSTDNNYGYTF,TGCGCCAGCAGCACGGACAATAACTATGGCTACACCTTC
once,TRBJ2-7,NA,TRBV9,CASSGGIIGPSGVGEQYF,TGTGCCAGCAGCGGAGGGATCATAGGGCCTTCAGGGGTGGGCGAGCAGTACTTC
few,TRBJ2-2,TRBD1,TRBV7-7,CASSLGTGNTGELFF,TGTGCTAGCAGCTTAGGGACAGGGAACACCGGGGAGCTGTTTTTT
NA,TRBJ2-7,NA,TRBV10-1,CASSQYEQYF,TGCGCCAGCAGTCAATACGAGCAGTACTTC
NA,TRBJ1-1,TRBD1,TRBV6-6,CASSNKQGANTEAFF,TGTGCCAGCAGTAACAAACAGGGGGCGAACACTGAAGCTTTCTTT
NA,TRBJ2-2,NA,TRBV10-1,CAFLRAGHISNTGELFF,TGCGCGTTTTTGCGGGCAGGCCATATTTCGAACACCGGGGAGCTGTTTTTT
NA,TRBJ2-3,TRBD1,TRBV28,CASRGQGTDTQYF,TGTGCCAGCAGGGGACAGGGGACAGATACGCAGTATTTT
NA,TRBJ2-2,NA,TRBV30,CAWSRAGVSTGELFF,TGTGCCTGGAGTAGGGCAGGGGTTAGCACCGGGGAGCTGTTTTTT
NA,TRBJ2-7,NA,TRBV29-1,CSDLRRRKTYEQYF,TGCAGCGACCTAAGACGGAGGAAGACCTACGAGCAGTACTTC
NA,TRBJ2-3,TRBD2,TRBV5-4,CASSLPRGRGGGDTQYF,TGTGCCAGCAGCTTGCCCCGAGGGCGGGGGGGTGGAGATACGCAGTATTTT
NA,TRBJ2-7,NA,TRBV27,CASSFSAGPYEQYF,TGTGCCAGCAGTTTTAGCGCGGGACCCTACGAGCAGTACTTC
once,TRBJ1-3,NA,TRBV7-9,CSSSLLSSGNTIYF,TGTTCCAGCAGTTTGTTGAGCTCTGGAAACACCATATATTTT
NA,TRBJ2-2,NA,TRBV6-5,CASQGSGELFF,TGTGCCAGCCAGGGGTCCGGGGAGCTGTTTTTT
few,TRBJ1-6,NA,TRBV11-2,CASSLDPPGISYNSPLHF,TGTGCCAGCAGCTTAGATCCACCGGGGATCTCCTATAATTCACCCCTCCACTTT
NA,TRBJ2-7,TRBD1,TRBV5-1,CASSFTGTGHLPPYEQYF,TGCGCCAGCAGCTTTACCGGGACAGGGCATCTACCGCCCTACGAGCAGTACTTC
NA,TRBJ1-2,TRBD1,TRBV7-2,CASSLDRANYGYTF,TGTGCCAGCAGCCTGGACAGGGCTAACTATGGCTACACCTTC
once,TRBJ2-7,TRBD2,TRBV2,CASRGAGASRNYYEQYF,TGTGCCAGCCGCGGCGCGGGAGCGTCCCGAAATTACTACGAGCAGTACTTC
few,TRBJ1-3,NA,TRBV5-4,CASSFQGGGNTIYF,TGTGCCAGCAGCTTCCAGGGAGGCGGAAACACCATATATTTT
NA,TRBJ2-2,TRBD1,TRBV5-1,CASNSGTENTGELFF,TGCGCCAGCAACTCCGGGACAGAAAACACCGGGGAGCTGTTTTTT
NA,TRBJ2-7,TRBD1,TRBV9,CASSVGGQGVYEQYF,TGTGCCAGCAGCGTAGGAGGACAGGGAGTCTACGAGCAGTACTTC
NA,TRBJ1-2,TRBD1,TRBV10-3,CAISGRDRAPDYGYTF,TGTGCCATCAGTGGCCGGGACAGGGCCCCTGACTATGGCTACACCTTC
many,TRBJ1-2,NA,TRBV25-1,CASYRDEHGYTF,TGTGCCAGTTACAGGGATGAGCATGGCTACACCTTC
few,TRBJ2-4,NA,TRBV5-4,CASSLAASQGNIQYF,TGTGCCAGCAGCTTGGCGGCTAGTCAGGGGAACATTCAGTACTTC
NA,TRBJ2-5,NA,TRBV10-1,CASSAGGQETQYF,TGCGCCAGCAGTGCGGGTGGGCAAGAGACCCAGTACTTC
NA,TRBJ1-4,TRBD1,TRBV6-1,CASSEPTGVHEKLFF,TGTGCCAGCAGTGAACCAACAGGGGTGCATGAAAAACTGTTTTTT
NA,TRBJ2-5,TRBD2,TRBV25-1,CASSDLAGQETQYF,TGTGCCAGCAGTGATCTAGCGGGGCAAGAGACCCAGTACTTC
NA,TRBJ2-7,TRBD2,TRBV6-5,CASSPRLAGAYEQYF,TGTGCCAGCAGTCCAAGACTAGCGGGAGCCTACGAGCAGTACTTC
NA,TRBJ2-5,NA,TRBV18,CASSLASSGETQYF,TGTGCCAGCTCACTAGCCTCGTCCGGGGAGACCCAGTACTTC
NA,TRBJ2-7,TRBD2,TRBV23-1,CAGCPETSGRVYEQYF,TGCGCCGGATGCCCAGAAACTAGCGGGAGGGTTTACGAGCAGTACTTC